The sequence of this TCR beta chain was determined in a study of T cell changes during pregnancy in multiple sclerosis. Assay used: immunoSEQ multiplex PCR; TCRdb lists only in-frame clones, some missing. The sample shows approximately 53,000 clones, nearly 95% of them seen only once. CDR1 and CDR2 from the germline V gene are SGDLS and YYNGEE. This CDR3 contains 15 residues. J lost 5 bases, V lost 4 bases, and 9 bases had no gene match. V usage is TRBV9 and J usage is TRBJ1-5; 7 bases match TRBD1. Specimen: CD4+ T cells from peripheral blood mononuclear cells, collected after pregnancy. The clonotype was recovered from a female donor in good health, enrolled as a control in a pregnancy study. Here the CDR3 reads CASSPRQGMDQPQHF. In nucleotides, the CDR3 is TGTGCCAGCAGCCCACGACAGGGAATGGATCAGCCCCAGCATTTT.